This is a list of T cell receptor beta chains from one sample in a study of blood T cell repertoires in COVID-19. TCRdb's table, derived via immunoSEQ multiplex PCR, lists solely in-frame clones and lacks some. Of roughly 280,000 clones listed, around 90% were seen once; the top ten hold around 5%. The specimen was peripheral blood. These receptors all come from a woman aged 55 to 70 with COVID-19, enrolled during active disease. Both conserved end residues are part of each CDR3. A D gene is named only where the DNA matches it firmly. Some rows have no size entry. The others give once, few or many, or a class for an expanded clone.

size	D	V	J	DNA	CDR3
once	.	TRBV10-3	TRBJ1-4	TGTGCCATCAGTGAGCCAGCGGGGGTCGGGGAAAAACTGTTTTTT	CAISEPAGVGEKLFF
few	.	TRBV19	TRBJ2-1	TGTGCCAGTACCCAACAAGGGAGCCCCCGGGTCTTC	CASTQQGSPRVF
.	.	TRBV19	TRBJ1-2	TGTGCCAGTAGTATAACTCTAGGCAACCCCGCGACCTCCTATGGCTACACCTTC	CASSITLGNPATSYGYTF
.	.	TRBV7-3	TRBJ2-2	TGTGCCAGCAGCCAACTGGCAGGGCCCGGCACCGGGGAGCTGTTTTTT	CASSQLAGPGTGELFF
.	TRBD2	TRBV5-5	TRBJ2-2	TGTGCCAGCAGCCCGACTAGCGGGGGGAACACCGGGGAGCTGTTTTTT	CASSPTSGGNTGELFF
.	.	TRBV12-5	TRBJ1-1	TGTGCTAGTGGTTTGGATCTCCCGGAGGAGACTGAAGCTTTCTTT	CASGLDLPEETEAFF
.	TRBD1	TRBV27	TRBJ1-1	TGTGCCAGCAGTTTCCTCCGGGACAGATCATCGGCTTTCTTT	CASSFLRDRSSAFF
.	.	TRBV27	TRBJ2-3	TGTGCCAGCAGTTTAGGGAGGAGGACGCGGGGCCCATCTAGCACAGATACGCAGTATTTT	CASSLGRRTRGPSSTDTQYF
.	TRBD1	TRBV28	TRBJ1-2	TGTGCCAGCAGAACAGGGGGCAAGGGCTATGGCTACACCTTC	CASRTGGKGYGYTF
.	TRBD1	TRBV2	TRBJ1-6	TGTGCCAGCAGTGAAGCTAGGACAGGGACTTCACCCCTCCACTTT	CASSEARTGTSPLHF